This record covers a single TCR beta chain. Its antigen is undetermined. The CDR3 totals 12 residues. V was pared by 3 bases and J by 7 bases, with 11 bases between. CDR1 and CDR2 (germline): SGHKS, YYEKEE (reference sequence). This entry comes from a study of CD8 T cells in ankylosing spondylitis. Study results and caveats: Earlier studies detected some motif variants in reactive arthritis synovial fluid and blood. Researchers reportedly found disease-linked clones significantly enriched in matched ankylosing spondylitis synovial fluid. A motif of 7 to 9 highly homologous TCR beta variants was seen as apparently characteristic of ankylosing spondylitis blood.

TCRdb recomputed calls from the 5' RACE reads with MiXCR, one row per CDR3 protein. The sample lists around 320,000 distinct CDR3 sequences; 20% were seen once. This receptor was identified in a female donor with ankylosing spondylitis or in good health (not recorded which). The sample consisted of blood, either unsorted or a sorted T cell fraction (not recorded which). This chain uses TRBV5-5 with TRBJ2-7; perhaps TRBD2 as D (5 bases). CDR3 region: CASSWLAGEQYF. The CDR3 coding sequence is TGTGCCAGCAGCTGGCTAGCTGGGGAGCAGTACTTC.